These T cell receptor beta chains were read from a single sample in a study of Ad26.COV2.S vaccination and SARS-CoV-2 variants. The assay was immunoSEQ multiplex PCR, and TCRdb's table has in-frame clones only and misses some. The repertoire holds roughly 320,000 clones, with roughly 87% as singletons. Source: peripheral blood, taken in a trial of Ad26.COV2.S vaccine versus placebo. The receptors shown here come from a person between 18 and 60 years old who received the Ad26.COV2.S COVID-19 vaccine or a placebo. Each CDR3 is given without its conserved first and last residue.

>TRBJ2-2|TRBV27
ASMGWQDTGELF
>TRBJ2-3|TRBV5-4
ASRLQGVPDTQY
>TRBJ1-1|TRBV14
ASSQKDRVNTEAF
>TRBJ1-4|TRBV6-5
ASQDKVNEKLF
>TRBJ1-1|TRBV30
AWSLTGGGTEAF
>TRBJ1-6|TRBV28
ASRPTGLSSPLH
>TRBJ2-3|TRBV7-3
ASSSGAGDTQY
>TRBJ1-5|TRBV7-9
ASSPGHPDQPQH
>TRBJ1-4|TRBV9
ASSVDRGLDEKLF
>TRBJ1-2|TRBV3-1/TRBV3-2
ASSQVGTGDGYT
>TRBJ2-2|TRBV24-1
ATSPTGSSATGELF
>TRBJ1-2|TRBV7-9
ASGPPPDRSYYGYT
>TRBJ1-5|TRBV27
ASSTGVDNQPQH
>TRBJ1-5|TRBV19
ASAASTLVQH
>TRBJ1-5|TRBV30
AWSGSNQPQH
>TRBJ1-1|TRBV2
ASRGQGFYTEAF
>TRBJ2-1|TRBV7-9
ASSLGQGAVHEQF
>TRBJ2-2|TRBV15
ATSRDPDTGELF
>TRBJ2-3|TRBV11-3
ASSPGQTGASTDTQY
>TRBJ2-7|TRBV7-8
ASSLAAIYEQY
>TRBJ2-7|TRBV28
ASSLYGLAGGPEQY
>TRBJ1-2|TRBV6-2/TRBV6-3
ASSYSMGPGDGYT
>TRBJ1-2|TRBV19
ASSNGGGYT
>TRBJ1-1|TRBV7-9
ASSLTLTGANTEAF
>TRBJ1-3|TRBV15
ATSRAGGPGNTIY
>TRBJ2-7|TRBV29-1
SVVQGSVYEQY
>TRBJ2-6|TRBV12-5
ASGLCVRGQGKEKVTGANVLT
>TRBJ1-4|TRBV5-4
ASSLSNSNNEKLF
>TRBJ2-6|TRBV4-1
ASSVDGANVLT
>TRBJ2-7|TRBV29-1
SVDSYSGRLSEQY
>TRBJ2-3|TRBV7-9
ASSFRTGLTDTQY
>TRBJ1-1|TRBV12-3/TRBV12-4
ASSFLRMEAF
>TRBJ1-2|TRBV3-1/TRBV3-2
ASSLVDSPNYGYT
>TRBJ1-2|TRBV9
ASSPDSRYGYT
>TRBJ2-3|TRBV5-4
ASSRDRGQDTQY
>TRBJ1-1|TRBV6-5
ASSYSRQGGRSLR
>TRBJ1-6|TRBV4-1
ASSQGTAVYNSPLH
>TRBJ2-1|TRBV4-3
ASSRALGWYEQF
>TRBJ1-6|TRBV6-2/TRBV6-3
ASSKDTTYNSPLH
>TRBJ1-1|TRBV28
ASTLGTEAF
>TRBJ1-1|TRBV3-1/TRBV3-2
ASSLSGLNTEAF
>TRBJ1-1|TRBV19
ASSKGFVLTEAF
>TRBJ2-1|TRBV4-1
ASSLLGSSGGPSSYNEQF
>TRBJ2-7|TRBV6-5
ASSPDASSYEQY
>TRBJ2-1|TRBV7-2
ASSFQWQDNEQF
>TRBJ1-4|TRBV5-6
ASSGATEINEKLF
>TRBJ2-7|TRBV2
ASSVFSGGDEQY
>TRBJ2-2|TRBV6-4
ASSGDQSTGELF
>TRBJ2-7|TRBV5-1
ASSLNTGTASYEQY
>TRBJ2-1|TRBV6-2/TRBV6-3
ASSYLRGNNEQF
>TRBJ1-1|TRBV5-4
ASSLGTTEAF
>TRBJ1-1|TRBV12-3/TRBV12-4
ASSFGVATEAF
>TRBJ1-2|TRBV4-1
ASSQSSDRGTYT
>TRBJ2-5|TRBV4-1
ASSQGNTGYQETQY
>TRBJ2-7|TRBV2
ASSERTSGIYEQY